The 5 T cell receptor beta chains below were found in one sample sequenced in a study of CD8+ T cells in alopecia areata. It was cDNA, reverse transcribed from extracted RNA, that served as the sequencing template. The protocol was immunoSEQ multiplex PCR, while the TCRdb copy is restricted to in-frame clones and leaves out a portion. The sample lists approximately 160,000 clones; less than 80% were seen once. Sample treatment: oral pan-JAK inhibitor, 5-10 mg twice daily. Sequences were derived from CD4+ T cells sorted from blood, sampled at week 24, from a patient treated with tofacitinib. The receptor source for this set is a human donor with alopecia areata.

Turning to this clone: At one end the junction does not follow the germline gene, possibly because of a read error. J is TRBJ2-7 and V is TRBV29-1; 9 nucleotides line up with TRBD1. Germline lookup yields CDR1 SQVTM and CDR2 ANQGSEA. The CDR3 contains 13 residues. The CDR3 spells CGVGQGQYYEQYF. CDR3 DNA: TGCGGCGTGGGACAGGGACAATACTACGAGCAGTACTTC.

V gene TRBV12-5 combines with J gene TRBJ2-3; no definite D call. This CDR3 spans 12 amino acids. V was pared by 5 bases and J by 2 bases, with 5 bases between. In germline, CDR1 is LGHNT, CDR2 FRNRAP. The CDR3 DNA follows: TGTGCTAGTGGTCAAAACACAGATACGCAGTATTTT. Its translation is CASGQNTDTQYF.

This clone has just a few counts. The chain has TRBV30 and TRBJ1-1; TRBD1 matches at 7 bases. The CDR3 extends over 13 amino acids. Unmatched junction bases numbered 6, after V lost 3 bases and J lost 5 bases. CDR1 is GTSNPN and CDR2 is SVGIG in the germline V gene (reference sequence). The CDR3 loop is CAWRRQGRTEAFF. Written as DNA, the CDR3 is TGTGCCTGGAGGCGACAGGGAAGAACTGAAGCTTTCTTT.

The chain couples TRBV15 to TRBJ1-4; no clear D gene. Germline CDR1 is LNHNV and CDR2 is YYDKDF (reference sequence). The length of the CDR3 is 17 residues. V was shortened by 2 bases and J by 0 bases, with 13 bases between the two germline ends. CDR3 DNA sequence: TGTGCCACCAGCAGATCCCCGGTGGTGGCAACTAATGAAAAACTGTTTTTT. Translation: CATSRSPVVATNEKLFF. Supplemented by reference TRBV15 and TRBJ1-4, the full variable domain reads DAMVIQNPRYQVTQFGKPVTLSCSQTLNHNVMYWYQQKSSQAPKLLFHYYDKDFNNEADTPDNFQSRRPNTSFCFLDIRSPGLGDTAMYLCATSRSPVVATNEKLFFGSGTQLSVL.

The chain uses TRBV25-1 and TRBJ1-2; 9 bases align to TRBD1. The CDR3 has 16 amino acids. Germline V gives CDR1 MGHDK, CDR2 SYGVNS. Germline trimming cut 3 bases from V and 7 bases from J; bases unmatched to any gene: 12. This chain's CDR3 is CASSDGAGTGLGGYTF. CDR3 bases: TGTGCCAGCAGTGACGGAGCCGGGACAGGGTTGGGTGGCTACACCTTC.